Here is one TCR beta chain with its context. Its antigen is not known. The authors drew about 10 milliliters of peripheral blood from each donor. This entry belongs to a study of blood T cells in healthy people across ages. Trimming cost V 1 base and J 1 base, with 13 bases left between them. The CDR3 extends over 16 amino acids. Next came a second PCR, run for roughly 6 to 11 cycles, which used a sample-barcoded 5' primer along with a J-beta primer mix. Each sample provided no less than 2.5 million CDR3-containing paired-end reads. TCRdb processed the 5' RACE reads anew with MiXCR; each CDR3 protein has one entry. The data show roughly 800,000 distinct CDR3 sequences, with around 36% seen just once and over 10% held by the top ten. Study results and caveats: PBMCs went unsorted, and a conclusive naive versus antigen-experienced comparison was therefore prevented.

The chain recombines TRBV12-3 or TRBV12-4 with TRBJ1-1; D ambiguous. The TCR sequence derives from a man between 18 and 29 years old in good health. Sequencing used blood. The CDR3 nucleotides are TGTGCCAGCAGTTTAGAGCTGGGCAGAGAGAACACTGAAGCTTTCTTT. Encoded protein: CASSLELGRENTEAFF.